What follows are 28 T cell receptor beta chains derived from one specimen sequenced in a study of T cells after yellow fever vaccination. TCRdb reanalysed the 5' RACE reads using MiXCR and keeps one entry per CDR3 protein. The sample lists 450,000 to 550,000 distinct CDR3 sequences; 21% were seen once. Here the sequenced sample was PBMCs, taken around 3 weeks after the first yellow fever vaccination. The receptors were sampled from a man younger than 30 who received the YFV17D yellow fever vaccine.

This clonotype was counted only a few times. This chain joins TRBV30 and TRBJ2-1, with 10 bases fitting TRBD1. Germline V CDR1 and CDR2: GTSNPN, SVGIG (reference sequence). The CDR3 runs to 14 residues. Trimming removed 8 bases from V and 3 bases from J; junction bases left unmatched: 7. CDR3 in DNA: TGTGCCCAGGACAGGGGGGTCCTCTACAATGAGCAGTTCTTC. Translated: CAQDRGVLYNEQFF.

The gene calls are TRBV6-5 and TRBJ1-5, with TRBD1 matching over 9 bases. This CDR3 region has 14 residues. Germline V gene data show CDR1 as MNHEY and CDR2 as SVGAGI. Trimming cost V 0 bases and J 6 bases; bases outside gene matches: 0. The CDR3 nucleotides are TGTGCCAGCAGTTACTCGACAGGGGGTCAGCCCCAGCATTTT. As protein: CASSYSTGGQPQHF.

This clonotype was detected a few times. The chain uses TRBV11-2 and TRBJ2-3; 10 nucleotides agree with TRBD2. The junction had 10 bases not matched to a gene; V was cut back by 3 bases and J by 10 bases. Germline V gives CDR1 SGHAT, CDR2 FQNNGV. The length of the CDR3 is 15 residues. The chain's CDR3 is CASSFSGTSADPQYF. In DNA, the CDR3 is TGTGCCAGCAGCTTTTCCGGGACTAGCGCGGATCCGCAGTATTTT.

This clonotype was counted between two and nine times. This chain joins TRBV6-1 and TRBJ2-3; 8 positions match TRBD2. Germline values: CDR1 MNHNS, CDR2 SASEGT. The ends lost 4 bases at V and 2 bases at J; junction bases unmatched: 2. CDR3 length equals 14 residues. DNA for the CDR3: TGTGCCAGCAGTGTCGGGGGGGCCACAGATACGCAGTATTTT. This sequence encodes CASSVGGATDTQYF.

This clonotype was detected a few times. V and J are TRBV5-1 and TRBJ2-2, with D tentatively TRBD1 (6 bases). CDR1 and CDR2 (germline): SGHRS, YFSETQ. Trimming shortened V by 4 bases and J by 3 bases, and 16 bases separated the two germline ends. There are 16 residues in the CDR3. This CDR3 reads CASSPRRQEDTGELFF. CDR3 coding DNA: TGCGCCAGCAGCCCCCGTAGACAGGAGGACACCGGGGAGCTGTTTTTT.

This clonotype was counted between two and nine times. The chain couples TRBV20-1 to TRBJ2-1, with 8 nucleotides matching TRBD2. The junction had 8 bases not matched to a gene; V was cut back by 5 bases and J by 14 bases. The CDR3 extends over 11 amino acids. CDR1 is DFQATT, CDR2 SNEGSKA, per germline (reference sequence). Written as DNA, the CDR3 is TGCAGTGCTGGGGGGGAGCGGGGGAAGTTCTTC. Translating it yields CSAGGERGKFF.

V and J are TRBV3-1 and TRBJ2-7; D could derive from TRBD1 or TRBD2 (5 bases each). The V and J ends lost 5 bases and 0 bases respectively, with 11 bases between them. The V gene's germline CDR1 is LGHDT and CDR2 YNNKEL (reference sequence). The CDR3 is 14 amino acids. CDR3: CASSSRDLSYEQYF. The CDR3 DNA reads TGTGCCAGCAGCTCGAGGGACCTCTCCTACGAGCAGTACTTC.

The gene calls are TRBV4-2 and TRBJ2-5; 7 nucleotides line up with TRBD2. Per the germline V gene, CDR1 is LGHNA and CDR2 is YNFKEQ. V shed 5 bases, J shed 1 base, and the junction held 7 bases outside the gene matches. The CDR3 has 15 amino acids. Here the CDR3 reads CASSYSGGFQETQYF. CDR3 nucleotides: TGTGCCAGCAGCTACTCCGGGGGGTTCCAAGAGACCCAGTACTTC.

This chain links TRBV7-2 with TRBJ1-2; D is unclear. Germline CDR1 and CDR2: SGHTA and FQGNSA. CDR3 length equals 14 residues. Deletions cut 1 base from V and 2 bases from J, with 8 bases between. DNA for the CDR3: TGTGCCAGCAGCTTAGAGCCCCGGAACTATGGCTACACCTTC. Amino acids: CASSLEPRNYGYTF.

This clonotype has just a few counts. V gene TRBV7-2 combines with J gene TRBJ2-3; D gene unclear. V lost 3 bases, J lost 6 bases, and 7 bases lay in between. Germline V gene data show CDR1 as SGHTA and CDR2 as FQGNSA. The CDR3 extends over 12 amino acids. The chain's CDR3 is CASSFMWDTQYF. DNA for the CDR3: TGTGCCAGCAGCTTTATGTGGGATACGCAGTATTTT.

This clonotype has a handful of counts. This chain joins TRBV12-3 or TRBV12-4 and TRBJ1-4; TRBD1 agrees at 9 bases. The CDR3 loop spans 14 amino acids. J was trimmed by 7 bases and V by 5 bases; bases with no gene match: 5. CDR3 residues: CASSKQGAGEKLFF. The CDR3 DNA reads as TGTGCCAGCAGTAAACAGGGGGCCGGTGAAAAACTGTTTTTT.

By its share, this clonotype is medium-sized. The CDR3 region is CASSSLGTSGGADTQYF. The CDR3 region has the DNA TGCGCCAGCAGCTCTTTAGGTACTAGCGGGGGGGCAGATACGCAGTATTTT. V is TRBV5-1 and J is TRBJ2-3; 13 nucleotides agree with TRBD2. Germline V gene sequence: CDR1 SGHRS, CDR2 YFSETQ. The CDR3 is made up of 17 amino acids. After removal of 3 bases from V and 4 bases from J, the junction contained 8 bases not matched to a gene.

This clonotype was counted only a few times. The chain joins TRBV4-1 to TRBJ2-7; tentative D call: TRBD1 (5 bases). Germline-derived CDR1 and CDR2 are MGHRA and YSYEKL. This CDR3 spans 15 amino acids. Trimming pared 1 base from V and 2 bases from J, leaving 12 bases between. In DNA, the CDR3 is TGCGCCAGCAGCCAAGTCCGCGACAGCACCTACGAGCAGTACTTC. Its protein is CASSQVRDSTYEQYF.

This clonotype came up once. V gene TRBV29-1 combines with J gene TRBJ2-2; TRBD1 might be the D (6 bases). The CDR3 extends over 14 amino acids. Germline-derived CDR1 and CDR2 are SQVTM and ANQGSEA. Trimming pared 6 bases from V and 7 bases from J, leaving 18 bases between. In DNA, the CDR3 is TGCAGCGTGGGCCGGGACATAGGGGACGGGGAGCTGTTTTTT. This codes for CSVGRDIGDGELFF.

This clonotype has more than one count but fewer than ten. The CDR3 reads CASSYLTGPKNGYTF. CDR3 bases: TGTGCCAGCAGTTACTTAACCGGGCCTAAAAATGGCTACACCTTC. This sequence joins TRBV2 and TRBJ1-2; D unclear. Trimming took off 5 bases at V and 6 bases at J, with 19 bases between the two ends. CDR3 length equals 15 residues. Germline values: CDR1 SNHLY, CDR2 FYNNEI.

CDR3 loop: CASSYLRVGGKDEQYF. In DNA, the CDR3 is TGTGCCAGCAGTTACCTCCGAGTCGGAGGTAAGGACGAGCAGTACTTC. The J gene is TRBJ2-7, the V gene TRBV6-2 or TRBV6-3; D may be TRBD2 (5 bases). The ends were cut back, 2 bases at V and 5 bases at J, with 19 bases in the middle. The germline gives CDR1 MNHEY, CDR2 SVGEGT. CDR3 length equals 16 residues.

There are a few counts of this clonotype. V gene TRBV25-1 combines with J gene TRBJ2-7; a weak D match, TRBD2 (5 bases). The CDR3 has 17 amino acids. Germline CDR1 reads MGHDK; CDR2 reads SYGVNS. The V end was cut by 1 base, the J end by 2 bases, with 18 bases between. This chain's CDR3 is CASSESVKTGIPYEQYF. CDR3 bases: TGTGCCAGCAGTGAATCAGTTAAGACGGGGATCCCCTACGAGCAGTACTTC.

The CDR3 DNA sequence: TGCAGTGCTAGCCGACTAGCGGGATCCACCTACAATGAGCAGTTCTTC. It translates to CSASRLAGSTYNEQFF. The chain couples TRBV20-1 to TRBJ2-1; 11 bases are a match to TRBD2. V lost 3 bases, J lost 2 bases, and 6 bases stayed unmatched. This CDR3 is built from 16 residues. Germline CDR1 and CDR2: DFQATT and SNEGSKA (reference sequence).

This clonotype was counted ten times or more. The chain links TRBV5-1 to TRBJ2-1, with TRBD2 as a possible D gene (6 bases). Germline-derived CDR1 and CDR2 are SGHRS and YFSETQ. Between the trimmed V and J ends, which lost 4 bases and 0 bases, there was a span of 14 bases. The CDR3 is made up of 16 amino acids. The CDR3 loop is CASSLAGTSSYNEQFF. The CDR3, as DNA: TGCGCCAGCAGCCTGGCTGGGACTTCCTCCTACAATGAGCAGTTCTTC.

J is TRBJ1-1 and V is TRBV7-9, with D possibly matching TRBD1 (5 bases). CDR1 and CDR2 (germline): SEHNR, FQNEAQ (reference sequence). V gave up 5 bases and J gave up 4 bases, with 14 bases separating them. This CDR3 has 14 residues. The CDR3 is CASSHGVGGTEAFF. In nucleotides, the CDR3 is TGTGCCAGCAGCCACGGGGTCGGGGGCACTGAAGCTTTCTTT.

The sample holds a few counts of this clonotype. V and J are TRBV20-1 and TRBJ2-7; tentatively, D is TRBD2 (5 bases). There are 11 residues in the CDR3. Trimming cost V 3 bases and J 3 bases, with 6 bases left between them. In germline, CDR1 is DFQATT, CDR2 SNEGSKA (reference sequence). In DNA, the CDR3 is TGCAGTGCTAGCGGGAACTACGAGCAGTACTTC. Its translation is CSASGNYEQYF.

This clonotype was seen a handful of times. The rearrangement links TRBV7-8 to TRBJ1-3; D is ambiguous. Between the trimmed V and J ends, which lost 5 bases and 0 bases, there was a span of 14 bases. The CDR3 loop spans 16 amino acids. The germline V gene encodes CDR1 SGHVS and CDR2 FQNEAQ. The CDR3, as DNA: TGTGCCAGCAGCCCGAATTCGGGGAGCTCTGGAAACACCATATATTTT. It specifies CASSPNSGSSGNTIYF.

This clonotype was seen a handful of times. DNA for the CDR3: TGTGCCAGCAGCCTTAACAGGGTGGAGACCCAGTACTTC. Encoded protein: CASSLNRVETQYF. The rearrangement joins TRBV11-2 to TRBJ2-5; weak D call: TRBD1 (6 bases). Trimming left V 5 bases short and J 5 bases short, with 12 bases between. The CDR3 spans 13 residues. Germline V gene lookup returns CDR1 SGHAT and CDR2 FQNNGV.

This chain links TRBV7-9 with TRBJ1-1; TRBD1 aligns across 7 bases. In germline, CDR1 is SEHNR, CDR2 FQNEAQ (reference sequence). The CDR3 covers 15 residues. V was clipped by 1 base and J by 7 bases; unmatched bases: 9. In DNA, the CDR3 is TGTGCCAGCAGCTTAGGCGGGGACAGTGCCCGTGAAGCTTTCTTT. This translates into CASSLGGDSAREAFF.

This chain connects TRBV10-2 to TRBJ2-1; 13 bases are shared with TRBD2. Trimming removed 4 bases from V and 9 bases from J; junction bases left unmatched: 9. This CDR3 has 16 amino acids. Germline assignment: CDR1 WSHSY and CDR2 SAAADI. CDR3 region: CASSGPLAGGPPEQFF. As DNA, the CDR3 is TGCGCCAGCAGTGGGCCACTAGCGGGGGGGCCCCCTGAGCAGTTCTTC.

This clonotype was recorded only once. The chain carries TRBV7-2 and TRBJ2-1, with D maybe TRBD1 (6 bases). CDR1 is SGHTA, CDR2 FQGNSA, per germline. V was pared by 7 bases and J by 6 bases, with 13 bases between. CDR3 length: 13 residues. For the CDR3, the DNA is TGTGCCAGCAAGAGTGGGGGCGGCAATGAGCAGTTCTTC. It is translated as CASKSGGGNEQFF.

The chain carries TRBV29-1 and TRBJ1-3; D remains unclear. The ends were cut back, 4 bases at V and 1 base at J, with 5 bases in the middle. This CDR3 is 12 amino acids long. CDR1 is SQVTM and CDR2 is ANQGSEA in the germline V gene. The CDR3 here is CSVAASGNTIYF. CDR3 DNA: TGCAGCGTTGCCGCTTCTGGAAACACCATATATTTT.

This clonotype was counted a few times. V is TRBV4-3 and J is TRBJ2-2; TRBD1 aligns across 7 bases. Germline trimming cut 0 bases from V and 4 bases from J; bases unmatched to any gene: 2. The CDR3 is made up of 15 amino acids. Looked up from germline, CDR1 is LGHNA and CDR2 is YSLEER. The CDR3 DNA reads TGCGCCAGCAGCCAAGACTACAGGGGCACCGGGGAGCTGTTTTTT. Its translation is CASSQDYRGTGELFF.